The sequence of this TCR beta chain was determined in a study of Ad26.COV2.S vaccination and SARS-CoV-2 variants. Study-wide background: Sample donor was a member of the COV1001 Ad26.COV2.S trial arm.

The treatment is: around 19 received Ad26.COV2.S at low or high dose, single or two shots; 5 received placebo; per-sample allocation not given. Samples came from day 63 after the first vaccine or placebo injection. Boston provided a donor who was an adult aged 18-55 years. This CDR3 has 14 residues. V shed 5 bases, J shed 9 bases, and the junction held 3 bases outside the gene matches. Germline values: CDR1 SGHAT, CDR2 FQNNGV. Produced via immunoSEQ multiplex PCR; TCRdb's table is partial and in-frame only. The data contain a few hundred thousand clones, over 75% of them singletons. The receptor was derived from a person between 18 and 60 years old who received the Ad26.COV2.S COVID-19 vaccine or a placebo. The sequences come from peripheral blood, collected in a trial of Ad26.COV2.S vaccine versus placebo. J is TRBJ2-1 and V is TRBV11-2; 14 nucleotides align to TRBD2. This CDR3 reads CASSLGTSGGEQFF. As DNA, the CDR3 is TGTGCCAGCAGCCTCGGGACTAGCGGGGGTGAGCAGTTCTTC.